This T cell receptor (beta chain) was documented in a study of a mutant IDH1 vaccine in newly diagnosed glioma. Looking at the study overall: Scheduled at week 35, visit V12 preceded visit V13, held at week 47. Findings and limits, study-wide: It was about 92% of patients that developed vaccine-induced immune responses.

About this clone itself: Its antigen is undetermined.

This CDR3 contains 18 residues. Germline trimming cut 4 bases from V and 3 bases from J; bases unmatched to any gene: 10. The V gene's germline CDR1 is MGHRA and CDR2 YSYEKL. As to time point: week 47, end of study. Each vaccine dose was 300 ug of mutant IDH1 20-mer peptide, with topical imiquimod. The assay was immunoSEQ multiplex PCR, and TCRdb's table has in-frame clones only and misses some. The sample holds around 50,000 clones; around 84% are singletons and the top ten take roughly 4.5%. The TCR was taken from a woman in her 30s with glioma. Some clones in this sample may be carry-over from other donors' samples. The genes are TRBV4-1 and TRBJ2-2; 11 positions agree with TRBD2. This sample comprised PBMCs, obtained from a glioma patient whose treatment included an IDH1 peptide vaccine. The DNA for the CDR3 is TGCGCCAGCAGCCGGCCCGGACAGGGACTAGCGGACACCGGGGAGCTGTTTTTT. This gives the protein CASSRPGQGLADTGELFF.